This T cell receptor beta chain was documented in a study of beta chain features in type 1 diabetes. The wider study: Comparable age, gender and cell yields were observed in patients relative to healthy donors. Regarding the study as a whole: The study found moderately but significantly shorter TCRB CDR3s in all four CD4+ subsets of Type 1 diabetes patients.

What was sequenced were expressed TCRB transcripts, since all of the isolated RNA had been reverse transcribed. Profiling relied on immunoSEQ multiplex PCR, and the TCRdb table lists in-frame clones only, not all of them. The repertoire consists of some 660,000 clones, with around an eighth occurring once and the leading ten covering roughly 0.04%. The CDR3 has 12 residues. CDR1 is SGHTA, CDR2 FQGNSA, per germline. V gave up 5 bases and J gave up 14 bases, with 16 bases separating them. This clone was observed a handful of times. The antigen remains undetermined. The gene calls are TRBV7-2 and TRBJ2-1; possibly TRBD2 for D (6 bases). The sample consisted of naive CD4+ T cells from blood. The receptor's source is a man between 18 and 35 years old with type 1 diabetes. DNA for the CDR3: TGTGCCAGCAGCCCCTCCGGGGGAAGTAAGTTCTTC. Its protein is CASSPSGGSKFF.